Shown below are 31 T cell receptor beta chains from a single sample sequenced in a study of early T cells in non-severe SARS-CoV-2 infection. TCRdb recomputed calls from the 5' RACE reads with MiXCR, one row per CDR3 protein. Among some 89,000 distinct CDR3 sequences listed, approximately 11% were seen once. Here the sequenced sample was whole blood, taken at baseline. Every receptor here comes from an adult who was a healthcare worker with PCR-confirmed SARS-CoV-2 infection or an uninfected control (not recorded which).

This clonotype was recorded a few times. The J gene is TRBJ2-7, the V gene TRBV5-1; D possibly corresponds to TRBD1 (6 bases). The CDR3 contains 14 residues. Germline CDR1 is SGHRS and CDR2 is YFSETQ. The V end was cut by 1 base, the J end by 5 bases, with 13 bases between. CDR3 in DNA: TGCGCCAGCAGCTTGCAGGGGTCATACGACGAGCAGTACTTC. Translated, it gives CASSLQGSYDEQYF.

This clonotype was observed a handful of times. The chain is built from TRBV7-6 and TRBJ2-7; 7 nucleotides agree with TRBD1. The trim removed 3 bases at V and 6 bases at J, leaving 8 bases unmatched. Looked up from germline, CDR1 is SGHVS and CDR2 is FNYEAQ. This CDR3 is 14 amino acids long. The CDR3 here is CASSLFDRVGEQYF. The CDR3 nucleotides are TGTGCCAGCAGCTTGTTTGACAGGGTCGGCGAGCAGTACTTC.

There are many counts of this clonotype. Here the CDR3 reads CSVETDLNTEAFF. The CDR3 coding sequence is TGCAGCGTGGAGACAGACCTGAACACTGAAGCTTTCTTT. This sequence joins TRBV29-1 and TRBJ1-1; tentatively, D is TRBD1 (5 bases). This CDR3 has 13 residues. CDR1 and CDR2 from the germline V gene are SQVTM and ANQGSEA. Trimming took off 6 bases at V and 0 bases at J, with 11 bases between the two ends. Complete variable domain (other parts from reference TRBV29-1 and TRBJ1-1): SAVISQKPSRDICQRGTSLTIQCQVDSQVTMMFWYRQQPGQSLTLIATANQGSEATYESGFVIDKFPISRPNLTFSTLTVSNMSPEDSSIYLCSVETDLNTEAFFGQGTRLTVV.

Concerning this clonotype: No conserved phenylalanine or tryptophan is present at the end of the CDR3, so a read error is the likely explanation. The chain combines TRBV19 with TRBJ1-2; 7 positions match TRBD1. The CDR3 is 12 residues long. Losses at the gene ends were 9 bases for V and 3 bases for J; bases not matched to a gene: 4. In germline, CDR1 is LNHDA, CDR2 SQIVND (reference sequence). The CDR3 region has the DNA TGTGCCAGCAGACAGGGACACTATGGCTACACCATC. This translates into CASRQGHYGYTI.

This clonotype was detected only a few times. V gene TRBV9 combines with J gene TRBJ2-1; 11 bases are shared with TRBD1. CDR3 length: 16 residues. Germline values: CDR1 SGDLS, CDR2 YYNGEE. V lost 4 bases to trimming and J lost 4 bases; unmatched junction nucleotides: 7. CDR3 coding DNA: TGTGCCAGCAGCAAACTCGGACAGGGGGCATACAATGAGCAGTTCTTC. It translates to CASSKLGQGAYNEQFF. The whole variable domain, remainder taken from reference TRBV9 and TRBJ2-1, is DSGVTQTPKHLITATGQRVTLRCSPRSGDLSVYWYQQSLDQGLQFLIQYYNGEERAKGNILERFSAQQFPDLHSELNLSSLELGDSALYFCASSKLGQGAYNEQFFGPGTRLTVL.

The V and J genes are TRBV20-1 and TRBJ2-3, with 8 positions matching TRBD1. The J segment lost 0 bases and the V segment lost 6 bases, leaving 2 bases of the junction unmatched. The CDR3 totals 13 residues. Germline V gene sequence: CDR1 DFQATT, CDR2 SNEGSKA (reference sequence). The CDR3 sequence is CSAGDRSTDTQYF. CDR3 in DNA: TGCAGTGCAGGGGACAGGAGCACAGATACGCAGTATTTT.

This clonotype was detected many times. The chain carries TRBV28 and TRBJ2-3, with D perhaps given as TRBD1 or TRBD2 (6 bases each). V was cut by 5 bases and J by 6 bases, with 12 bases left in between. Germline V gives CDR1 MDHEN, CDR2 SYDVKM. This CDR3 contains 13 residues. The CDR3 loop is CASSGGTTDTQYF. The CDR3 coding sequence is TGTGCCAGCAGTGGGGGGACAACTGATACGCAGTATTTT.

This clonotype was observed a few times. In nucleotides, the CDR3 is TGTGCCAGCAGCAATCAAGGGGCTGGCTACACCTTC. This translates into CASSNQGAGYTF. The rearrangement links TRBV5-4 to TRBJ1-2, with D possibly matching TRBD1 (5 bases). CDR1 and CDR2 from the germline V gene are SGHNT and YYREEE (reference sequence). Between the trimmed V and J ends, which lost 4 bases and 7 bases, there was a span of 11 bases. The CDR3 extends over 12 amino acids.

This clonotype was seen only a few times. The J gene is TRBJ2-2, the V gene TRBV24-1, with TRBD2 identical over 12 bases. CDR3 size: 15 residues. Trimming at V came to 6 bases and at J to 6 bases, leaving 4 bases not matched to a gene. Germline CDR1 KGHDR, CDR2 SFDVKD. CDR3 sequence reads: CATSSTSGGSGELFF. For the CDR3, the DNA is TGTGCCACCAGTTCGACTAGCGGGGGTTCCGGGGAGCTGTTTTTT.

This clonotype occurred many times. V usage is TRBV7-2 and J usage is TRBJ1-1, with 10 bases lining up with TRBD1. V trimming: 4 bases; J trimming: 7 bases; junction bases outside the gene matches: 6. The CDR3 has 14 residues. Germline V gives CDR1 SGHTA, CDR2 FQGNSA. The CDR3 loop is CASSYKDRGDEAFF. The CDR3 coding sequence is TGTGCCAGCAGCTACAAGGACAGGGGGGATGAAGCTTTCTTT.

The sample holds a few counts of this clonotype. The CDR3 spells CASSYSAGVYEQYF. Written as DNA, the CDR3 is TGTGCCAGCAGTTACTCGGCAGGGGTATACGAGCAGTACTTC. This sequence joins TRBV6-5 and TRBJ2-7; D is perhaps TRBD1 (6 bases). This CDR3 has 14 amino acids. Looked up from germline, CDR1 is MNHEY and CDR2 is SVGAGI. Trimming took off 0 bases at V and 4 bases at J, with 10 bases between the two ends.

Note on this clonotype: This clone may be a read error of a much larger clone one base away. The chain has TRBV20-1 and TRBJ2-1, with D possibly matching TRBD2 (6 bases). Germline V gives CDR1 DFQATT, CDR2 SNEGSKA (reference sequence). Trimming shortened V by 1 base and J by 7 bases, and 20 bases separated the two germline ends. CDR3 length: 16 residues. CDR3: CSARGQVARGRNEQFF. CDR3 in DNA: TGCAGTGCTAGAGGCCAAGTGGCGCGGGGTCGTAATGAGCAGTTCTTC.

This clonotype was counted ten times or more. V is TRBV5-4 and J is TRBJ2-1, with D unclear. Looked up from germline, CDR1 is SGHNT and CDR2 is YYREEE (reference sequence). The CDR3 runs to 15 residues. V was cut by 0 bases and J by 1 base, with 8 bases left in between. The CDR3, as DNA: TGTGCCAGCAGCTTGGGAGCGAGGTCCTACAATGAGCAGTTCTTC. Translated: CASSLGARSYNEQFF.

This clonotype was counted between two and nine times. This chain links TRBV29-1 with TRBJ1-5, with D possibly matching TRBD1 (5 bases). Germline CDR1 is SQVTM and CDR2 is ANQGSEA. The CDR3 totals 13 residues. The V end lost 3 bases, the J end lost 2 bases, and 8 bases lay between the germline ends. The CDR3 loop is CSVEGPCNQPQHF. DNA of the CDR3: TGCAGCGTTGAGGGACCGTGCAATCAGCCCCAGCATTTT.

This clonotype has a count of ten or more. The genes are TRBV20-1 and TRBJ2-7; no clear D gene. The V and J ends lost 3 bases and 0 bases respectively, with 18 bases between them. Germline CDR1 is DFQATT and CDR2 is SNEGSKA (reference sequence). CDR3 size: 16 residues. The DNA for the CDR3 is TGCAGTGCTAGTTTTTCGGACCCATCAATCTCCTACGAGCAGTACTTC. Translation: CSASFSDPSISYEQYF.

This clonotype was observed a handful of times. The genes are TRBV3-1 and TRBJ2-3; maybe TRBD2 (5 bases). The length of the CDR3 is 13 residues. Trimming cost V 1 base and J 10 bases, with 12 bases left between them. CDR1 is LGHDT and CDR2 is YNNKEL in the germline V gene (reference sequence). CDR3 residues: CASSQVLETAQYF. The CDR3 DNA follows: TGTGCCAGCAGCCAAGTACTAGAGACGGCGCAGTATTTT.

The table lists this clonotype with many counts. V usage is TRBV28 and J usage is TRBJ1-4; D is ambiguous. Trimming pared 7 bases from V and 0 bases from J, leaving 9 bases between. This CDR3 is 14 amino acids long. Per the germline V gene, CDR1 is MDHEN and CDR2 is SYDVKM. The chain's CDR3 is CASISQATNEKLFF. The CDR3 DNA follows: TGTGCCAGCATATCTCAGGCAACTAATGAAAAACTGTTTTTT.

This chain connects TRBV11-2 to TRBJ2-3; 9 nucleotides align to TRBD1. There are 17 residues in the CDR3. The V gene end was trimmed by 0 bases and the J gene end by 6 bases; junction bases not matched to a gene: 10. Germline loops: CDR1 SGHAT, CDR2 FQNNGV. This CDR3 is CASSLEVDRGIRDTQYF. The DNA of the CDR3 is TGTGCCAGCAGCTTAGAGGTCGACAGGGGGATTAGGGATACGCAGTATTTT.

V gene TRBV5-1 combines with J gene TRBJ2-7; D is uncertain. Germline values: CDR1 SGHRS, CDR2 YFSETQ. This CDR3 has 14 amino acids. V was clipped by 1 base and J by 2 bases, with 10 bases between them. This CDR3 is CASSLIGRTYEQYF. In nucleotides, the CDR3 is TGCGCCAGCAGCTTGATAGGCAGAACCTACGAGCAGTACTTC.

This clonotype came up many times. The rearrangement joins TRBV10-1 to TRBJ1-6, with D hard to call. Germline V gives CDR1 WNHNN, CDR2 SYGVQD (reference sequence). This CDR3 spans 13 amino acids. The V end was cut by 6 bases, the J end by 7 bases, with 10 bases between. Here the CDR3 DNA reads TGCGCCAGCAGCCCGGGCCTCAATTCACCCCTCCACTTT. Amino acids: CASSPGLNSPLHF.

The chain joins TRBV6-2 or TRBV6-3 to TRBJ2-7, with D maybe TRBD2 (6 bases). V lost 2 bases to trimming and J lost 2 bases, with 16 bases between them. Germline V CDR1 and CDR2: MNHEY, SVGEGT. The CDR3 is 16 residues long. CDR3 in DNA: TGTGCCAGCAGTTACCACCCCCGCGGGAACCCCTACGAGCAGTACTTC. This translates into CASSYHPRGNPYEQYF.

This clonotype was observed a handful of times. The chain carries TRBV5-1 and TRBJ1-2, with 7 bases that match TRBD1. The CDR3 is made up of 14 amino acids. Germline V CDR1 and CDR2: SGHRS, YFSETQ. With 3 bases clipped from V and 5 bases from J, the junction kept 7 bases outside the gene matches. The CDR3 nucleotides are TGCGCCAGCAGCTCCGACAGGGTTGGGTATGGCTACACCTTC. Amino acid sequence: CASSSDRVGYGYTF.

The sample holds many counts of this clonotype. J is TRBJ1-1 and V is TRBV7-2; D ambiguous. V was trimmed by 8 bases and J by 0 bases, leaving 13 bases between them. CDR3 length: 14 amino acids. CDR1 SGHTA and CDR2 FQGNSA come from the germline V gene. The CDR3 DNA sequence: TGTGCCAGCGTCAAGTTTGATATGAACACTGAAGCTTTCTTT. It encodes CASVKFDMNTEAFF.

This clonotype was seen more than once but under ten times. The rearrangement links TRBV10-3 to TRBJ2-3; a weak D match, TRBD2 (5 bases). Germline lookup yields CDR1 ENHRY and CDR2 SYGVKD. V gave up 5 bases and J gave up 5 bases, with 11 bases separating them. This CDR3 region has 13 residues. This CDR3 is CAISKEGRDTQYF. The CDR3 DNA sequence: TGTGCCATCAGTAAGGAAGGGAGAGATACGCAGTATTTT.

This clonotype came up many times. The gene calls are TRBV4-1 and TRBJ2-1; D not resolved. CDR1 is MGHRA and CDR2 is YSYEKL in the germline V gene. The CDR3 runs 15 residues. The V and J ends lost 4 bases and 2 bases respectively, with 12 bases between them. CDR3 region: CASSLSRYPYNEQFF. The CDR3 bases are TGCGCCAGCAGCCTTTCGCGGTACCCCTACAATGAGCAGTTCTTC.

The chain has TRBV20-1 and TRBJ2-3, with D possibly being TRBD1 (5 bases). The V gene's germline CDR1 is DFQATT and CDR2 SNEGSKA (reference sequence). V gave up 5 bases and J gave up 6 bases, with 9 bases separating them. The CDR3 has 11 residues. CDR3 region: CSADKGDTQYF. The DNA for the CDR3 is TGCAGTGCTGACAAGGGGGATACGCAGTATTTT.

This clonotype was found a few times. The chain joins TRBV29-1 to TRBJ2-1, with 9 bases matching TRBD2. The V and J ends lost 7 bases and 4 bases, in that order; junction bases with no gene match: 11. The germline CDR1 and CDR2 sequences are SQVTM and ANQGSEA. The CDR3 is 15 residues long. CDR3 DNA sequence: TGCAGCGGTTACCTGGTGGCGGGGGGGTACAATGAGCAGTTCTTC. Translating it yields CSGYLVAGGYNEQFF.

This clonotype has more than one count but fewer than ten. The chain uses TRBV6-2 or TRBV6-3 and TRBJ2-7; 8 bases line up with TRBD2. Trimming took 4 bases from V and 9 from J; bases not matched to a gene: 17. Germline loops: CDR1 MNHEY, CDR2 SVGEGT. CDR3 length: 16 amino acids. This CDR3 is CASSFLRGLATTGQYF. The CDR3 DNA reads as TGTGCCAGCAGTTTCCTGAGAGGACTAGCAACAACGGGGCAGTACTTC.

Many counts were recorded for this clonotype. This chain links TRBV19 with TRBJ1-5; maybe TRBD1 (5 bases). The germline V gene has CDR1 LNHDA and CDR2 SQIVND (reference sequence). The CDR3 is made up of 15 amino acids. V lost 2 bases and J 6 bases, leaving 14 bases between the germline ends. CDR3 region: CASSIREGYGQPQHF. In DNA form, the CDR3 reads TGTGCCAGTAGTATACGGGAGGGGTACGGTCAGCCCCAGCATTTT.

The table lists this clonotype with many counts. The chain recombines TRBV11-2 with TRBJ2-1; possibly TRBD1 for D (5 bases). Per germline, CDR1 SGHAT and CDR2 FQNNGV. The CDR3 spans 17 residues. Trimming stripped 2 bases from V and 0 bases from J, with 14 bases between. CDR3 nucleotide sequence: TGTGCCAGCAGCTTAAGGGGCGGAACCAGCTCCTACAATGAGCAGTTCTTC. Amino acids: CASSLRGGTSSYNEQFF. Variable domain in full (rest from reference TRBV11-2 and TRBJ2-1): EAGVAQSPRYKIIEKRQSVAFWCNPISGHATLYWYQQILGQGPKLLIQFQNNGVVDDSQLPKDRFSAERLKGVDSTLKIQPAKLEDSAVYLCASSLRGGTSSYNEQFFGPGTRLTVL.

Only one count was recorded for this clonotype. The chain has TRBV9 and TRBJ1-6, with 8 bases matching TRBD1. The CDR3 sequence is 14 residues long. After removal of 3 bases from V and 8 bases from J, the junction contained 4 bases not matched to a gene. CDR1 is SGDLS and CDR2 is YYNGEE in the germline V gene. The CDR3 is CASSEGGQDSPLHF. The CDR3 nucleotides are TGTGCCAGCAGCGAGGGGGGACAGGATTCACCCCTCCACTTT.